This T cell receptor beta chain was captured in a study of long-term antiretroviral therapy in people with HIV. The sample holds one count of this clone. Run at survey level, the immunoSEQ assay was version v3.0. Produced via immunoSEQ multiplex PCR; TCRdb's table is partial and in-frame only. Of around 40,000 clones listed, 75% to 90% were seen once; the top ten hold approximately 4.1%. Germline-derived CDR1 and CDR2 are MDHEN and SYDVKM. V lost 4 bases and J 0 bases, leaving 34 bases between the germline ends. This CDR3 is 23 amino acids long. The origin of this receptor is a woman aged 18-35 years with HIV. The sample in question was unsorted PBMCs, obtained just before starting antiretroviral therapy. The chain couples TRBV28 to TRBJ2-1; D is possibly TRBD1 (6 bases). CDR3 DNA sequence: TGTGCCAGCAGTTGGACAGCTACTCGACAAGTTAGTCCGCGGAAGCTCTCCTACAATGAGCAGTTCTTC. Residues: CASSWTATRQVSPRKLSYNEQFF.